These 26 T cell receptor beta chains originate from one sample sequenced in a study of neurological immune-mediated disorders. TCRdb re-called the 5' RACE reads with MiXCR, one entry per CDR3 protein. The sample records roughly 100,000 distinct CDR3 sequences, 3.5% being singletons. What was sequenced was PBMCs. These receptors were taken from a woman aged 18-29 years with multiple sclerosis.

This clonotype has ten or more counts. The chain employs TRBV20-1 and TRBJ2-3, with D perhaps TRBD2 (5 bases). The CDR3 has 15 amino acids. Trimming took off 0 bases at V and 5 bases at J, with 15 bases between the two ends. CDR1 is DFQATT, CDR2 SNEGSKA, per germline (reference sequence). CDR3 in amino acids: CSARDLARRGDTQYF. In DNA, the CDR3 is TGCAGTGCTAGAGATCTAGCACGGCGTGGAGATACGCAGTATTTT.

This clonotype was picked up many times. V gene TRBV12-3 or TRBV12-4 combines with J gene TRBJ1-1; weak D call: TRBD1 (6 bases). This CDR3 is built from 13 residues. The V end was cut by 2 bases, the J end by 4 bases, with 8 bases between. The CDR3 DNA follows: TGTGCCAGCAGTTTATGGGGGCCCACTGAAGCTTTCTTT. This encodes CASSLWGPTEAFF.

This clonotype was seen at least ten times. The chain employs TRBV7-8 and TRBJ1-2, with 7 bases identical to TRBD1. The ends lost 4 bases at V and 0 bases at J; junction bases unmatched: 5. The CDR3 totals 15 residues. CDR1 SGHVS and CDR2 FQNEAQ come from the germline V gene. CDR3: CASSSWDSPNYGYTF. CDR3 nucleotides: TGTGCCAGCAGCTCATGGGACAGCCCTAACTATGGCTACACCTTC.

This clonotype was counted ten times or more. The chain recombines TRBV6-1 with TRBJ2-7; no reliable D call. Trimming removed 2 bases from V and 0 bases from J, with 5 bases in between. From germline, CDR1 is MNHNS and CDR2 SASEGT. The CDR3 is 13 residues long. Written as DNA, the CDR3 is TGTGCCAGCAGTGAAACCGTCTCCTACGAGCAGTACTTC. The encoded protein is CASSETVSYEQYF.

The sample holds many counts of this clonotype. The J gene is TRBJ2-3, the V gene TRBV5-1; TRBD2 matches at 8 bases. This CDR3 comprises 16 residues. Germline V gene lookup returns CDR1 SGHRS and CDR2 YFSETQ. With 0 bases clipped from V and 5 bases from J, the junction kept 8 bases outside the gene matches. The CDR3 sequence is CASSLVFGGAGDTQYF. CDR3 DNA: TGCGCCAGCAGCTTGGTCTTCGGGGGGGCCGGAGATACGCAGTATTTT.

This clonotype occurred many times. The chain couples TRBV5-1 to TRBJ1-1, with a weak D call TRBD1 (5 bases). CDR1 is SGHRS, CDR2 YFSETQ, per germline. CDR3 length equals 14 residues. Deletions cut 5 bases from V and 1 base from J, with 12 bases between. The CDR3 DNA reads as TGCGCCAGCAGTCTACCGGGGACGAACACTGAAGCTTTCTTT. It translates to CASSLPGTNTEAFF.

This clonotype was detected only a few times. This rearrangement joins TRBV5-1 to TRBJ2-3; no firm D call. CDR1 is SGHRS, CDR2 YFSETQ, per germline. The CDR3 covers 16 residues. The V end was cut by 0 bases, the J end by 1 base, with 12 bases between. The CDR3 region is CASSLAGRPGTDTQYF. Written as DNA, the CDR3 is TGCGCCAGCAGCTTGGCAGGACGGCCAGGCACAGATACGCAGTATTTT.

This clonotype was seen many times. This sequence joins TRBV6-5 and TRBJ1-1; possible D gene TRBD1, 6 bases. The CDR3 has 17 amino acids. V lost 5 bases, J lost 6 bases, and 25 bases lay in between. The germline CDR1 and CDR2 sequences are MNHEY and SVGAGI. The DNA for the CDR3 is TGTGCCAGCAGTCGAGGGGGGGGCGCCGGAATATACGCTGAAGCTTTCTTT. This gives the protein CASSRGGGAGIYAEAFF.

There are many counts of this clonotype. The J gene is TRBJ2-3, the V gene TRBV5-1; D unclear. In germline, CDR1 is SGHRS, CDR2 YFSETQ. The CDR3 has 13 residues. Trimming cost V 4 bases and J 4 bases, with 10 bases left between them. In DNA, the CDR3 is TGCGCCAGCAGCCGAGGAATCGCAGATACGCAGTATTTT. As protein: CASSRGIADTQYF.

There are many counts of this clonotype. This sequence joins TRBV7-3 and TRBJ2-2, with D tentatively TRBD2 (5 bases). Trimming took 3 bases from V and 4 from J, leaving 18 bases between them. CDR1 is SGHTA and CDR2 is FQGTGA in the germline V gene. This CDR3 is built from 17 residues. CDR3 protein: CASSFQTAGIGTGELFF. The CDR3 DNA reads as TGTGCCAGCAGCTTCCAAACAGCCGGGATCGGCACCGGGGAGCTGTTTTTT.

There are many counts of this clonotype. The V and J genes are TRBV4-1 and TRBJ1-2; D gene uncertain. CDR1 is MGHRA, CDR2 YSYEKL, per germline. This CDR3 is 16 amino acids long. V lost 1 base, J lost 4 bases, and 16 bases lay in between. CDR3 nucleotide sequence: TGCGCCAGCAGCCAAGGTTGGGCAGGAACCTCCTATGGCTACACCTTC. Translating it yields CASSQGWAGTSYGYTF.

At least ten counts were recorded for this clonotype. The chain carries TRBV20-1 and TRBJ1-2; perhaps TRBD1 as D (6 bases). The CDR3 is 15 amino acids. Germline V gives CDR1 DFQATT, CDR2 SNEGSKA (reference sequence). Trimming removed 4 bases from V and 4 bases from J, with 19 bases in between. DNA for the CDR3: TGCAGTGCTAACTGGGGGGGCCCCATGACCTATGGCTACACCTTC. Translating it yields CSANWGGPMTYGYTF.

This clonotype was counted ten times or more. This chain joins TRBV6-6 and TRBJ2-7; 10 nucleotides line up with TRBD1. Germline loops: CDR1 MNHNY, CDR2 SVGAGI (reference sequence). This CDR3 is 14 amino acids long. Trimming at V came to 6 bases and at J to 5 bases, leaving 7 bases not matched to a gene. The CDR3, as DNA: TGTGCCAGCAGGTGGACAGGGGGTAGGGACGAGCAGTACTTC. It codes for CASRWTGGRDEQYF.

Only one count was recorded for this clonotype. The chain has TRBV4-1 and TRBJ1-1, with D unclear. This CDR3 contains 14 residues. Trimming removed 3 bases at V and 3 bases at J, with 11 bases between. Germline V lookup: CDR1 MGHRA, CDR2 YSYEKL. In DNA form, the CDR3 reads TGCGCCAGCAGCCAGAGTGGTGGAGACACTGAAGCTTTCTTT. This sequence encodes CASSQSGGDTEAFF.

This clonotype has ten or more counts. This chain uses TRBV12-3 or TRBV12-4 with TRBJ1-5, with D perhaps matching TRBD1 (6 bases). The CDR3 is 14 amino acids. The V and J ends lost 3 bases and 3 bases respectively, with 9 bases between them. CDR3 protein: CASSFAGDNQPQHF. As DNA, the CDR3 is TGTGCCAGCAGTTTCGCAGGGGACAATCAGCCCCAGCATTTT.

This clonotype was counted at least ten times. The rearrangement joins TRBV20-1 to TRBJ1-2; possible D gene TRBD1, 5 bases. The CDR3 is 15 residues long. The V and J ends lost 0 bases and 4 bases respectively, with 15 bases between them. Germline V gives CDR1 DFQATT, CDR2 SNEGSKA (reference sequence). The CDR3 reads CSARDLGTGAYGYTF. CDR3 DNA: TGCAGTGCTAGAGACTTGGGAACAGGTGCCTATGGCTACACCTTC.

In this sample, this clonotype turned up many times. The rearrangement joins TRBV19 to TRBJ2-7; D might be TRBD2 (5 bases). The CDR3 extends over 13 amino acids. Trimming pared 5 bases from V and 1 base from J, leaving 9 bases between. Germline assignment: CDR1 LNHDA and CDR2 SQIVND (reference sequence). The CDR3 DNA is TGTGCCAGTAGTGAGGGCGGATCCTACGAGCAGTACTTC. Translation: CASSEGGSYEQYF.

In its sample, this clonotype was seen a few times. The chain links TRBV6-1 to TRBJ2-2; TRBD2 matches 7 bases. This CDR3 is built from 15 residues. In germline, CDR1 is MNHNS, CDR2 SASEGT. After removal of 3 bases from V and 6 bases from J, the junction contained 7 bases not matched to a gene. CDR3 region: CASSEWTRGAGELFF. As DNA, the CDR3 is TGTGCCAGCAGTGAGTGGACTAGGGGCGCCGGGGAGCTGTTTTTT.

This clonotype was recorded many times. This rearrangement joins TRBV10-3 to TRBJ2-1; 7 nucleotides line up with TRBD2. The CDR3 spans 14 residues. The germline V gene has CDR1 ENHRY and CDR2 SYGVKD. The trim removed 3 bases at V and 6 bases at J, leaving 5 bases unmatched. In DNA form, the CDR3 reads TGTGCCATCAGTGACGTGGGAGGGCCCAATGAGCAGTTCTTC. Translation: CAISDVGGPNEQFF.

Worth noting for this clonotype: Given a much more abundant clone one base away, this may be a read error. J is TRBJ1-1 and V is TRBV20-1; unclear D gene. The CDR3 sequence is 13 residues long. CDR1 and CDR2 (germline): DFQATT, SNEGSKA (reference sequence). The V end lost 6 bases, the J end lost 1 base, and 12 bases lay between the germline ends. CDR3 bases: TGCAGTGCACACGACCCACGGAACACTGAAGCTTTCTTT. It yields the protein CSAHDPRNTEAFF.

This clonotype was detected ten times or more. This chain uses TRBV19 with TRBJ2-7; the D gene is possibly TRBD1 (5 bases). Germline assignment: CDR1 LNHDA and CDR2 SQIVND (reference sequence). V gave up 5 bases and J gave up 0 bases, with 14 bases separating them. This CDR3 region has 15 residues. The CDR3 bases are TGTGCCAGTAGTCCCAAGGACACGGCCTCCTACGAGCAGTACTTC. This encodes CASSPKDTASYEQYF.

This clonotype was found many times. The chain is built from TRBV7-2 and TRBJ1-2; D ambiguous. CDR3 length equals 16 residues. Germline V gene lookup returns CDR1 SGHTA and CDR2 FQGNSA. V lost 2 bases to trimming and J lost 4 bases, with 17 bases between them. The CDR3 is CASSLHLAAFGYGYTF. CDR3 nucleotide sequence: TGTGCCAGCAGCTTACACCTTGCGGCATTCGGCTATGGCTACACCTTC.

This clonotype was seen at least ten times. V is TRBV3-1 and J is TRBJ1-1; D is uncertain. CDR1 and CDR2 from the germline V gene are LGHDT and YNNKEL (reference sequence). Deletions cut 3 bases from V and 4 bases from J, with 9 bases between. This CDR3 has 13 residues. The CDR3 bases are TGTGCCAGCAGCCAGGGTCTGGGCACTGAAGCTTTCTTT. It encodes CASSQGLGTEAFF.

This clonotype was observed many times. V and J are TRBV6-5 and TRBJ2-3; D may be TRBD1 (6 bases). Trimming stripped 6 bases from V and 5 bases from J, with 9 bases between. Germline CDR1 and CDR2: MNHEY and SVGAGI. The CDR3 extends over 12 amino acids. CDR3 in amino acids: CASSSTGDTQYF. Here the CDR3 DNA reads TGTGCCAGCAGCTCGACAGGAGATACGCAGTATTTT.

About this clonotype itself: This may come from a read error, since a much larger clone is one base off. No conserved phenylalanine or tryptophan ends this CDR3, so it is likely a read error. DNA for the CDR3: TGTGCCATCAGTCCCAGAGCAACTAATGAAAAACTGTTTTGT. Translating gives CAISPRATNEKLFC. The chain has TRBV10-3 and TRBJ1-4; no reliable D call. CDR3 size: 14 residues. The V and J ends lost 5 bases and 0 bases respectively, with 7 bases between them. Per germline, CDR1 ENHRY and CDR2 SYGVKD.

In this sample, this clonotype turned up many times. This rearrangement joins TRBV27 to TRBJ1-4, with TRBD1 matching 7 bases. J gave up 4 bases and V 6 bases, and 14 bases lay outside the gene matches. The CDR3 totals 17 residues. The germline V gene encodes CDR1 MNHEY and CDR2 SMNVEV (reference sequence). The CDR3 protein is CASRAGTDLLNNEKLFF. The CDR3 DNA reads TGTGCCAGCAGGGCAGGGACAGACCTACTCAATAATGAAAAACTGTTTTTT.